This T cell receptor (beta chain) was recovered during a study of T cell changes during pregnancy in multiple sclerosis. Data came from immunoSEQ multiplex PCR; TCRdb stores just in-frame clones and leaves some out. Altogether around 51,000 clones are present, around 93% being singletons, with the ten largest covering approximately 1.9%. This specimen was peripheral blood, taken in the second trimester of pregnancy. The source of this sequence is a female donor with multiple sclerosis, enrolled in a pregnancy study.

Written as DNA, the CDR3 is TGTGCCAGCAGTTTGTACGGGGGAGATCAGCCCCAGCATTTT. Its protein product is CASSLYGGDQPQHF. The rearrangement uses TRBV27 and TRBJ1-5, with a tentative D call TRBD1 (5 bases). CDR3 length equals 14 residues. The germline V gene encodes CDR1 MNHEY and CDR2 SMNVEV (reference sequence). The V gene lost 3 bases and the J gene lost 5 bases, with 11 bases spanning the gap.